This is a list of T cell receptor beta chains from one sample in a study of blood T cell repertoires in COVID-19. Libraries were prepared by immunoSEQ multiplex PCR; TCRdb keeps only in-frame clonotypes and omits some of them. The sample yields some 300,000 clones, 75% to 90% seen once. Specimen: peripheral blood. These receptors all stem from a woman aged 70-85 years with COVID-19, enrolled during active disease. CDR3s include the opening cysteine and the closing phenylalanine or tryptophan. The D gene is left open where the match is weak. Only some rows state a clone size, as once, few, many or a class for expanded clones.

D | length | size | J | V | DNA | CDR3
NA | 18 | NA | TRBJ2-5 | TRBV21-1 | TGTGCCAGCAGCAACTCCCCGACTAGCGGGGGGGATCAAGAGACCCAGTACTTC | CASSNSPTSGGDQETQYF
NA | 14 | NA | TRBJ1-2 | TRBV5-1 | TGCGCCAGCAGCTTGGATCAGGGGCCCTATGGCTACACCTTC | CASSLDQGPYGYTF
NA | 13 | NA | TRBJ1-1 | TRBV5-6 | TGTGCCAGCAGCTTGGTCCAGGGCGTTGGGGCTTTCTTT | CASSLVQGVGAFF
TRBD2 | 16 | NA | TRBJ2-7 | TRBV5-1 | TGCGCCAGCAGCCTAACTAGCGGGGGTTACTCCTACGAGCAGTACTTC | CASSLTSGGYSYEQYF
TRBD1 | 15 | NA | TRBJ2-7 | TRBV6-5 | TGTGCCAGCCCGAAGTCTACAGGGGCCCCCTACGAGCAGTACTTC | CASPKSTGAPYEQYF
TRBD1 | 15 | NA | TRBJ2-1 | TRBV19 | TGTGCCAGTGGATCCGGGACAGGGGGGTACAATGAGCAGTTCTTC | CASGSGTGGYNEQFF
NA | 16 | NA | TRBJ1-6 | TRBV10-3 | TGTGCCATCAGTGAAACGGTATACGGGTATAATTCACCCCTCCACTTT | CAISETVYGYNSPLHF
NA | 13 | NA | TRBJ2-7 | TRBV7-3 | TGTGCCAGCAGCTTAAGCGAGGGGGACGAGCAGTACTTC | CASSLSEGDEQYF
NA | 15 | NA | TRBJ2-4 | TRBV4-3 | TGCGCCAGCAGCCAGCGCTCAGGTGGCAAAAACATTCAGTACTTC | CASSQRSGGKNIQYF
TRBD1 | 13 | NA | TRBJ2-7 | TRBV28 | TGTGCCAGCAGGGCAGGGGGAAGGAACGAGCAGTACTTC | CASRAGGRNEQYF
NA | 16 | few | TRBJ1-4 | TRBV5-1 | TGCGCCAGCAGCCAAGGGACACTTGCAACTAATGAAAAACTGTTTTTT | CASSQGTLATNEKLFF
TRBD1 | 16 | once | TRBJ1-2 | TRBV14 | TGTGCCAGCAGCGAAATCGGGACAGGGGGTGGCTATGGCTACACCTTC | CASSEIGTGGGYGYTF
NA | 15 | NA | TRBJ1-1 | TRBV6-5 | TGTGCCAGCAGTCCCCTCGGGACACAGAACACTGAAGCTTTCTTT | CASSPLGTQNTEAFF
TRBD1 | 14 | NA | TRBJ1-2 | TRBV5-8 | TGTGCCAGCAGCGCGGACAGGGGGCTTACTGGCTACACCTTC | CASSADRGLTGYTF
TRBD1 | 13 | NA | TRBJ1-2 | TRBV30 | TGTGCCTGGAGTCCGGACAGGGACAGTGGCTACACCTTC | CAWSPDRDSGYTF
TRBD2 | 14 | NA | TRBJ2-2 | TRBV27 | TGTGCCAGCAGTTTATGGGGAGGGAGCGGGGAGCTGTTTTTT | CASSLWGGSGELFF
TRBD1 | 13 | NA | TRBJ2-5 | TRBV6-2/TRBV6-3 | TGTGCCAGCAGCCGGACAGGGGTTGAGACCCAGTACTTC | CASSRTGVETQYF
TRBD2 | 20 | NA | TRBJ2-1 | TRBV24-1 | TGTGCCACCAGTGACCTACCCGGGACTAGCGGGGATTTCTCCTACAATGAGCAGTTCTTC | CATSDLPGTSGDFSYNEQFF
TRBD1 | 13 | NA | TRBJ1-2 | TRBV5-6 | TGTGCCAGCAGCTTCCAGGGGGCTAAGGGCTACACCTTC | CASSFQGAKGYTF
TRBD2 | 17 | NA | TRBJ2-7 | TRBV28 | TGTGCCAGCAGTACACCTCGCCTCCTAGCGGTGAGCTACGAGCAGTACTTC | CASSTPRLLAVSYEQYF
TRBD1 | 16 | NA | TRBJ2-1 | TRBV5-1 | TGCGCCAGCAGCTTGGTTCCTGACAGGGGGGTCAATGAGCAGTTCTTC | CASSLVPDRGVNEQFF
TRBD1 | 15 | NA | TRBJ1-5 | TRBV5-8 | TGTGCCAGCAGCTCCGGACAGGGTAATAATAAGCCCCAGCATTTT | CASSSGQGNNKPQHF
NA | 14 | NA | TRBJ1-1 | TRBV10-1 | TGCGCCAGCAGTAGTGGACTGCCGAACACTGAAGCTTTCTTT | CASSSGLPNTEAFF
NA | 17 | NA | TRBJ1-4 | TRBV5-1 | TGCGCCAGCAGCTTGGTTTCCCTCAGGGAACCCAATGAAAAACTGTTTTTT | CASSLVSLREPNEKLFF
NA | 16 | once | TRBJ2-2 | TRBV4-3 | TGCGCCAGCAGTCTGACCCGGGACTCTTACACCGGGGAGCTGTTTTTT | CASSLTRDSYTGELFF
NA | 14 | NA | TRBJ2-3 | TRBV5-1 | TGCGCCAGCAGCTTCTCAAGCCCCACAGATACGCAGTATTTT | CASSFSSPTDTQYF
TRBD2 | 15 | NA | TRBJ2-7 | TRBV29-1 | TGCAGCGCCCTGGGCGGGGGGCTGGCGGAAGACGAGCAGTACTTC | CSALGGGLAEDEQYF
NA | 13 | NA | TRBJ1-1 | TRBV3-1/TRBV3-2 | TGTGCCAGCAGCCAAGTGAAGTTGGCCGCAGCTTTCTTT | CASSQVKLAAAFF
NA | 15 | NA | TRBJ2-1 | TRBV4-1 | TGCGCCAGCAGCCAAGTCCAGACACAGCTTAATGAGCAGTTCTTC | CASSQVQTQLNEQFF
NA | 17 | NA | TRBJ1-2 | TRBV4-1 | TGCGCCAGCAGCCGCCCGGACAGCCCCGCGACACTCTATGGCTACACCTTC | CASSRPDSPATLYGYTF
TRBD1 | 16 | NA | TRBJ2-5 | TRBV9 | TGTGCCAGCAGCGTAGCCGGGACAGGGGGTAAAGAGACCCAGTACTTC | CASSVAGTGGKETQYF
NA | 13 | NA | TRBJ1-1 | TRBV29-1 | TGCAGCGTTGAAGAACTGAGAGAGTTAGAAGCTTTCTTT | CSVEELRELEAFF
TRBD1 | 15 | NA | TRBJ2-7 | TRBV15 | TGTGCCACCAGCACTCTAAGACAGGGGGCTCGCGAGCAGTACTTC | CATSTLRQGAREQYF
TRBD1 | 16 | NA | TRBJ2-1 | TRBV18 | TGTGCCAGCTCACCGGGACAGGGTAAGGGGAGAAATGAGCAGTTCTTC | CASSPGQGKGRNEQFF
TRBD1 | 15 | NA | TRBJ2-3 | TRBV6-2/TRBV6-3 | TGTGCCAGCAGTCAGGGACAGGGCAGGTCAGATACGCAGTATTTT | CASSQGQGRSDTQYF
TRBD1 | 16 | NA | TRBJ2-2 | TRBV28 | TGTGCCAGCAACCGAGGACAGGGTGCGAACACCGGGGAGCTGTTTTTT | CASNRGQGANTGELFF
TRBD1 | 12 | once | TRBJ2-7 | TRBV4-3 | TGCGCCAGCAGCCCAAACAGGGGCGAGCAGTACTTC | CASSPNRGEQYF
TRBD1 | 13 | once | TRBJ1-2 | TRBV20-1 | TGCAGTGCTAATGACAGGGGGCGGTATGGCTACACCTTC | CSANDRGRYGYTF
TRBD1 | 15 | few | TRBJ1-1 | TRBV3-1/TRBV3-2 | TGTGCCAGCAGCCAACCGGGACAGGGGAACACTGAAGCTTTCTTT | CASSQPGQGNTEAFF
NA | 14 | once | TRBJ1-1 | TRBV5-1 | TGCGCCAGCAGCTTTTTAGTACAGGGCTCTGAAGCTTTCTTT | CASSFLVQGSEAFF
NA | 12 | NA | TRBJ1-1 | TRBV30 | TGTGCCTGGAGTGTAGGGGTCCCTGAAGCTTTCTTT | CAWSVGVPEAFF
NA | 14 | NA | TRBJ2-5 | TRBV2 | TGTGCCAGCAGCCTCGTGCTTACGGGGGAGACCCAGTACTTC | CASSLVLTGETQYF